The entry that follows covers one T cell receptor (beta chain) sequence. Its target is not known. Following RNA extraction, reverse transcription yielded cDNA that acted as the sequencing template. Sequencing used immunoSEQ multiplex PCR; TCRdb keeps in-frame clones, though not all of them. The table records about 60,000 clones, about 45% of them present only once. These data come from a study of CD8+ T cells in alopecia areata. Treatment of the sample: oral pan-JAK inhibitor, 5-10 mg twice daily. Study conclusions and caveats: Many expanded lesional clones persisted in scalp and blood during tofacitinib treatment.

Germline V gene sequence: CDR1 SQVTM, CDR2 ANQGSEA. The CDR3 is 11 amino acids. Sequenced material: CD8+ T cells sorted from blood, taken at approximately week 36, from a patient treated with tofacitinib. This receptor was taken from a human donor with alopecia areata. This chain links TRBV29-1 with TRBJ2-6; D is unresolved. CDR3 sequence reads: CSVMGANVLTF. CDR3 DNA: TGCAGTGTCATGGGGGCCAACGTCCTGACTTTC.